This TCR beta chain was sequenced for a study of blood T cell repertoires in COVID-19. Study in general: Material from acute and convalescent COVID-19 was sourced from the United States, Italy and Spain.

Study processing details: Amplifying reference gene primers gave estimates of nucleated cell counts. Generated by immunoSEQ multiplex PCR, the TCRdb table keeps only in-frame clones and is missing some. Clone size and V and J calls were adopted from that table, with D and trimming inferred from the DNA. Counted here are around 250,000 clones, around 84% occurring once; the ten biggest clones make up roughly 1.4%. Germline CDR1 and CDR2: SNHLY and FYNNEI. V lost 3 bases, J lost 3 bases, and 13 bases lay in between. The length of the CDR3 is 15 residues. The chain couples TRBV2 to TRBJ2-3, with a possible D match to TRBD1 (6 bases). This receptor was taken from a woman in her thirties or forties who had recovered from COVID-19. The sequenced material came from peripheral blood. In nucleotides, the CDR3 is TGTGCCAGCAGTGACGACAGGTCAAGGACAGATACGCAGTATTTT. This translates into CASSDDRSRTDTQYF. Full variable domain (rest looked up from reference TRBV2 and TRBJ2-3): EPEVTQTPSHQVTQMGQEVILRCVPISNHLYFYWYRQILGQKVEFLVSFYNNEISEKSEIFDDQFSVERPDGSNFTLKIRSTKLEDSAMYFCASSDDRSRTDTQYFGPGTRLTVL.